Each of the 10 T cell receptor beta chains below was sequenced from the same sample in a study of cytomegalovirus exposure and HLA in healthy donors. 13 Jbeta primers and 60 Vbeta primers were used for the PCR. Profiled with immunoSEQ multiplex PCR; TCRdb holds only in-frame clones, not every one. This table has 85,000 to 120,000 clones, more than 70% appearing once. The specimen sequenced was PBMCs. These receptors originate from a male donor in good health and CMV-seropositive.

Note on this clone: An end of the junction differs from the germline gene, which may be a read error. The V call is TRBV7-7, the J call TRBJ2-5; weak D call: TRBD1 (7 bases). The J call may be wrong; the DNA end is better matched by TRBJ2-7. This CDR3 has 15 amino acids. Germline values: CDR1 SSHAT, CDR2 FNYEAQ (reference sequence). In nucleotides, the CDR3 is TGTGCTAGCAGCCGGGGGACGGGACAGACCTACGAGCAGTACTTC. It encodes CASSRGTGQTYEQYF.

As for this clone: Mismatch with germline at one junction end may stem from a read error. The chain is built from TRBV30 and TRBJ2-6; possibly TRBD1 for D (5 bases). There are 13 residues in the CDR3. Germline V lookup: CDR1 GTSNPN, CDR2 SVGIG (reference sequence). Written as DNA, the CDR3 is TGTGCCTGGCGTACGGCTGGGGCCAACGGCCTGACTTTC. This sequence encodes CAWRTAGANGLTF.

This chain links TRBV7-6 with TRBJ2-5; the match to TRBD2 covers 11 bases. Per the germline V gene, CDR1 is SGHVS and CDR2 is FNYEAQ. The CDR3 length is 13 residues. J gave up 11 bases and V 1 base, and 3 bases lay outside the gene matches. CDR3 region: CASSLEGLAEQYF. The CDR3 nucleotides read TGTGCCAGCAGCTTAGAGGGACTAGCGGAGCAGTACTTC.

The gene calls are TRBV19 and TRBJ1-5; unclear D gene. The ends were cut back, 3 bases at V and 5 bases at J, with 5 bases in the middle. The CDR3 extends over 12 amino acids. In germline, CDR1 is LNHDA, CDR2 SQIVND (reference sequence). The CDR3 nucleotides read TGTGCCAGTAGTATGAGGGATCAGCCCCAGCATTTT. The encoded protein is CASSMRDQPQHF.

This clone was recorded a few times. The chain uses TRBV9 and TRBJ2-1, with D perhaps TRBD2 (5 bases). The CDR3 has 16 amino acids. Per germline, CDR1 SGDLS and CDR2 YYNGEE. Deletions cut 0 bases from V and 0 bases from J, with 10 bases between. The CDR3 sequence: CASSVAPSSSYNEQFF. CDR3 nucleotides: TGTGCCAGCAGCGTAGCCCCTAGCTCCTCCTACAATGAGCAGTTCTTC.

The rearrangement joins TRBV7-8 to TRBJ2-7; perhaps TRBD2 as D (5 bases). This CDR3 region has 11 residues. Germline V gene lookup returns CDR1 SGHVS and CDR2 FQNEAQ. Trimming shortened V by 7 bases and J by 6 bases, and 10 bases separated the two germline ends. The CDR3 nucleotides read TGTGCCAGCACCCTCCGGGGCGAGCAGTACTTC. Protein product: CASTLRGEQYF.

This clone has a handful of counts. The rearrangement joins TRBV4-2 to TRBJ2-1; 7 bases match TRBD2. The CDR3 runs to 16 residues. From germline, CDR1 is LGHNA and CDR2 YNFKEQ. J lost 2 bases, V lost 0 bases, and 4 bases had no gene match. DNA for the CDR3: TGTGCCAGCAGCCAAGAGGAGGGAGGGCCCTACAATGAGCAGTTCTTC. Translated, it gives CASSQEEGGPYNEQFF.

V gene TRBV27 combines with J gene TRBJ2-6; D uncertain. The length of the CDR3 is 14 residues. Germline values: CDR1 MNHEY, CDR2 SMNVEV (reference sequence). Trimming took 3 bases from V and 1 from J, leaving 4 bases between them. This CDR3 is CASSLRSGANVLTF. The CDR3 coding sequence is TGTGCCAGCAGTTTGAGGTCTGGGGCCAACGTCCTGACTTTC.

This chain connects TRBV7-9 to TRBJ2-5; 12 nucleotides agree with TRBD1. With the DNA end fitting TRBJ2-7 better, the J assignment may be wrong. This CDR3 contains 17 residues. Looked up from germline, CDR1 is SEHNR and CDR2 is FQNEAQ (reference sequence). The CDR3 coding sequence is TGTGCCAGCAGAGGGACCGGGACAGGGGGCCCCGTAGGCGAGCAGTACTTC. Translation: CASRGTGTGGPVGEQYF.

This chain joins TRBV30 and TRBJ1-2, with D possibly TRBD1 on 5 matching bases. This CDR3 has 16 amino acids. CDR1 GTSNPN and CDR2 SVGIG come from the germline V gene (reference sequence). The V end lost 1 base, the J end lost 1 base, and 16 bases lay between the germline ends. The CDR3 reads CAWSGGQGVINYGYTF. CDR3 DNA sequence: TGTGCCTGGAGTGGTGGGCAGGGTGTCATTAACTATGGCTACACCTTC. Together with reference TRBV30 and TRBJ1-2, the CDR3 gives the full variable domain: SQTIHQWPATLVQPVGSPLSLECTVEGTSNPNLYWYRQAAGRGLQLLFYSVGIGQISSEVPQNLSASRPQDRQFILSSKKLLLSDSGFYLCAWSGGQGVINYGYTFGSGTRLTVV.